The entry below describes one T cell receptor beta chain. Profiled with immunoSEQ multiplex PCR; TCRdb holds only in-frame clones, not every one. Of roughly 120,000 clones in the sample, approximately 95% are singletons; the top ten hold roughly 6%. This entry belongs to a study of T cell changes during pregnancy in multiple sclerosis. This clonotype originated in a female donor with multiple sclerosis, enrolled in a pregnancy study. The input for sequencing was peripheral blood, taken before pregnancy.

DNA of the CDR3: TGTGCCAGTACAGGGGTCAACATTCAGTACTTC. Translated, it gives CASTGVNIQYF. This chain joins TRBV28 and TRBJ2-4; TRBD1 matches at 7 bases. The CDR3 length is 11 residues. The V and J ends lost 9 bases and 7 bases, in that order; junction bases with no gene match: 3. CDR1 is MDHEN and CDR2 is SYDVKM in the germline V gene.